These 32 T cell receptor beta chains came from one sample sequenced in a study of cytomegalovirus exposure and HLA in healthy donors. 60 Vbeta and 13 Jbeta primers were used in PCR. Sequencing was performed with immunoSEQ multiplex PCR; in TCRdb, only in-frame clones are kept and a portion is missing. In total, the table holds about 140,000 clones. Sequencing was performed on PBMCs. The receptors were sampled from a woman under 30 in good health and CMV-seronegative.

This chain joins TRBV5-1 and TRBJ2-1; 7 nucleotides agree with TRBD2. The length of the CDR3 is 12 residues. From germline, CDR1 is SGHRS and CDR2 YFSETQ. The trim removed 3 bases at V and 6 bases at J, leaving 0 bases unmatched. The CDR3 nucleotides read TGCGCCAGCAGCTGGGAGGGCAATGAGCAGTTCTTC. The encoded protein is CASSWEGNEQFF.

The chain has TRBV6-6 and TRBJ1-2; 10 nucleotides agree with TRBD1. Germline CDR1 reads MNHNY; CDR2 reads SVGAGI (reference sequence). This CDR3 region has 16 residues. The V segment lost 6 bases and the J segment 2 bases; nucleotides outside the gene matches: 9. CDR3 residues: CASSRRDRGMNYGYTF. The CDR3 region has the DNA TGTGCCAGCAGCCGCCGGGACAGGGGAATGAACTATGGCTACACCTTC.

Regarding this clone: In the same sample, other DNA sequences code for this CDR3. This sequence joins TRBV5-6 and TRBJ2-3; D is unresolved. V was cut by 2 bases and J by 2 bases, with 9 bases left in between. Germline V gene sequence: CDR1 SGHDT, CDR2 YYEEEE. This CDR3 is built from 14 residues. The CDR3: CASSFGSSTDTQYF. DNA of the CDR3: TGTGCCAGCAGCTTTGGTAGTTCCACAGATACGCAGTATTTT.

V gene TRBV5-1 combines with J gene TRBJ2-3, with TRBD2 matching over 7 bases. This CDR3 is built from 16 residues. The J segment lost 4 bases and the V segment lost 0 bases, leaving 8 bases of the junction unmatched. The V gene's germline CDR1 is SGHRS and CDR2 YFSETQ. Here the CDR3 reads CASSLVAGEEADTQYF. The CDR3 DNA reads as TGCGCCAGCAGCTTGGTTGCGGGAGAAGAGGCAGATACGCAGTATTTT.

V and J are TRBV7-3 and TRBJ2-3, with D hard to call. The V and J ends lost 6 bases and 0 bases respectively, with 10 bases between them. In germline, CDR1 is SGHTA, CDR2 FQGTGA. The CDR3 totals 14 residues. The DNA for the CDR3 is TGTGCCAGCAGGGGTGAGGCGAGCACAGATACGCAGTATTTT. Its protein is CASRGEASTDTQYF.

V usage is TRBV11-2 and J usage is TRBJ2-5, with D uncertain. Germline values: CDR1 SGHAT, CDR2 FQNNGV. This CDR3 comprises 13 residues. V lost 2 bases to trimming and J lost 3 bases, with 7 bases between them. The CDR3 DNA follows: TGTGCCAGCAGCTTACAGATCGAAGAGACCCAGTACTTC. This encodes CASSLQIEETQYF.

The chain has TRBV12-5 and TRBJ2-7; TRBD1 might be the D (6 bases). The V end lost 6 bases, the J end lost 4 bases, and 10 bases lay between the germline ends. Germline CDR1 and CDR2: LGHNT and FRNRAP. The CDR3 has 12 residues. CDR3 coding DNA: TGTGCTAGTGGACAGGGTTGGTACGAGCAGTACTTC. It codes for CASGQGWYEQYF.

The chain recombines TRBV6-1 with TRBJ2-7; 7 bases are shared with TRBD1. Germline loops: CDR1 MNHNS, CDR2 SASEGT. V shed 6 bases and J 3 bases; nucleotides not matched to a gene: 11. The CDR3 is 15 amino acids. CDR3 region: CASRGDSKLFYEQYF. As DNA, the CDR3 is TGTGCCAGCAGAGGGGACAGCAAACTTTTCTACGAGCAGTACTTC.

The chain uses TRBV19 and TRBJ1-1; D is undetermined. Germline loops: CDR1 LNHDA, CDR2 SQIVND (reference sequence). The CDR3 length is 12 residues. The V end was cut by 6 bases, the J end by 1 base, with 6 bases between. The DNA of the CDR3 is TGTGCCAGTAGGGCCCCGAACACTGAAGCTTTCTTT. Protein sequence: CASRAPNTEAFF.

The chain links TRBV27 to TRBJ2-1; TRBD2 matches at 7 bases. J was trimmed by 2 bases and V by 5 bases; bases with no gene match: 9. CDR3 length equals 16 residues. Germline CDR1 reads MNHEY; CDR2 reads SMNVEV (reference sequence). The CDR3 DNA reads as TGTGCCAGCAGTAGACCGGAGGGAGGGACCTACAATGAGCAGTTCTTC. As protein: CASSRPEGGTYNEQFF.

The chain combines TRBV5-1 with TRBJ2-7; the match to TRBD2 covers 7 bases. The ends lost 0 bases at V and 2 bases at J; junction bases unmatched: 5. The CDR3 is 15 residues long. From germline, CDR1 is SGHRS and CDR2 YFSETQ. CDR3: CASSLGGRGAYEQYF. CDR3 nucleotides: TGCGCCAGCAGCTTGGGTGGGAGGGGCGCCTACGAGCAGTACTTC.

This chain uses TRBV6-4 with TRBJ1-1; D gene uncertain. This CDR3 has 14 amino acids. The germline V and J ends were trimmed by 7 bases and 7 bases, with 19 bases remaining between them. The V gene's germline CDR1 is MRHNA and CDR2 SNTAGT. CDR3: CASKETITGGEAFF. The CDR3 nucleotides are TGTGCCAGCAAAGAGACTATTACGGGCGGTGAAGCTTTCTTT.

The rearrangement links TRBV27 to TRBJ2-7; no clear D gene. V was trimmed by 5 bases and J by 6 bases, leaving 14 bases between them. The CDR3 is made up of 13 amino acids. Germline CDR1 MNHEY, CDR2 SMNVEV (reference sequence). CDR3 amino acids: CASSNPSGSEQYF. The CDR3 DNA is TGTGCCAGCAGTAACCCCTCCGGGTCCGAGCAGTACTTC.

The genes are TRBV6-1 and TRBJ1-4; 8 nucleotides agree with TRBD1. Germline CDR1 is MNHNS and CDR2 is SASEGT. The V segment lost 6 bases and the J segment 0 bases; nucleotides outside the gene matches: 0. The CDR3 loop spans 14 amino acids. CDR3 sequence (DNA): TGTGCCAGCAGACAGGGGGCAACTAATGAAAAACTGTTTTTT. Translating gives CASRQGATNEKLFF.

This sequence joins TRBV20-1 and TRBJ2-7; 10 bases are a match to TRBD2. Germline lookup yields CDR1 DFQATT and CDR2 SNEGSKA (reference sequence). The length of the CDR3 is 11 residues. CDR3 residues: CSGLAGVEQYF. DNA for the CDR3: TGCAGCGGGCTAGCGGGAGTCGAGCAGTACTTC.

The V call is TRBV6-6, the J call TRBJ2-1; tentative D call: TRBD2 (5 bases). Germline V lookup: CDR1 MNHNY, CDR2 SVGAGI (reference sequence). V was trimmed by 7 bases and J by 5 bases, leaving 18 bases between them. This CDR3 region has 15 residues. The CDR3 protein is CASTDGSGSNNEQFF. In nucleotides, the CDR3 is TGTGCCAGCACCGACGGGTCGGGATCAAACAATGAGCAGTTCTTC.

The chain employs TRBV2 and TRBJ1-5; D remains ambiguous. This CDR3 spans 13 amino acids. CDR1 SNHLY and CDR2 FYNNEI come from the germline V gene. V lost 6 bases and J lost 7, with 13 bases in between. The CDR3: CASSFFEGQPQHF. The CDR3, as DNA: TGTGCCAGCAGCTTTTTTGAGGGACAGCCCCAGCATTTT.

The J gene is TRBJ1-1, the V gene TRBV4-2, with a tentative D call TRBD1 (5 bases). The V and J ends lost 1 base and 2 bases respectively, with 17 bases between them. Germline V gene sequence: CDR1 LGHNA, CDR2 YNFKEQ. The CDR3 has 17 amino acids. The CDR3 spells CASSQVRRGVENTEAFF. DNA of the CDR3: TGTGCCAGCAGCCAAGTAAGAAGGGGTGTTGAAAACACTGAAGCTTTCTTT.

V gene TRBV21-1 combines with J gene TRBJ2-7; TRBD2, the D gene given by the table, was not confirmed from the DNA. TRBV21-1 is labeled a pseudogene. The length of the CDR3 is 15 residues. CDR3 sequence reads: CASSNVGTSVYEQYV. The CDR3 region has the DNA TGTGCCAGCAGCAATGTTGGGACTAGTGTCTACGAGCAGTACGTC.

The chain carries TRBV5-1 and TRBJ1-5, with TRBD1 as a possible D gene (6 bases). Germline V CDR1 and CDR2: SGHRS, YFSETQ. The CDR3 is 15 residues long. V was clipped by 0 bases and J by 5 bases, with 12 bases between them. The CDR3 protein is CASSLEGGVDQPQHF. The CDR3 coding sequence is TGCGCCAGCAGCTTGGAGGGGGGGGTAGATCAGCCCCAGCATTTT. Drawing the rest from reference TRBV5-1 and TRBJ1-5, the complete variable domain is KAGVTQTPRYLIKTRGQQVTLSCSPISGHRSVSWYQQTPGQGLQFLFEYFSETQRNKGNFPGRFSGRQFSNSRSEMNVSTLELGDSALYLCASSLEGGVDQPQHFGDGTRLSIL.

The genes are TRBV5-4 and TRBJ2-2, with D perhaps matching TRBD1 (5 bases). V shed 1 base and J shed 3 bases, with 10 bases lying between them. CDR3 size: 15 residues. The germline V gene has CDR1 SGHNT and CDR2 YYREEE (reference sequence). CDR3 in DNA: TGTGCCAGCAGCTTGAACACAGGATACACCGGGGAGCTGTTTTTT. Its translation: CASSLNTGYTGELFF.

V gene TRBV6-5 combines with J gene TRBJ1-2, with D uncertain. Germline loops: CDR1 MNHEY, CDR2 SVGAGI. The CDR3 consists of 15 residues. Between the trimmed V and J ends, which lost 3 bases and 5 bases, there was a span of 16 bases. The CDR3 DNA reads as TGTGCCAGCAGTTATCTAGTGAGGTTCCCTTATGGCTACACCTTC. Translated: CASSYLVRFPYGYTF.

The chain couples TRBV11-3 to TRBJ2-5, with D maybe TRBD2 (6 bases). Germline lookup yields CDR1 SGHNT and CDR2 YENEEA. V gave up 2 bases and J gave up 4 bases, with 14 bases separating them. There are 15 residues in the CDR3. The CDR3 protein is CASSLFSTRGETQYF. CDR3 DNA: TGTGCCAGCAGCTTATTTTCGACTAGGGGAGAGACCCAGTACTTC. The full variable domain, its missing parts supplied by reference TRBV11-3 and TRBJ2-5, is EAGVVQSPRYKIIEKKQPVAFWCNPISGHNTLYWYLQNLGQGPELLIRYENEEAVDDSQLPKDRFSAERLKGVDSTLKIQPAELGDSAVYLCASSLFSTRGETQYFGPGTRLLVL.

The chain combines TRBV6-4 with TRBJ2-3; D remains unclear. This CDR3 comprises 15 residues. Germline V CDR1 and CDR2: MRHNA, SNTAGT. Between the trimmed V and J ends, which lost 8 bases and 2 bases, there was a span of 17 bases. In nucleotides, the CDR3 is TGTGCCAGCTCCTCTCTGGGCAGAATCACAGATACGCAGTATTTT. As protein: CASSSLGRITDTQYF.

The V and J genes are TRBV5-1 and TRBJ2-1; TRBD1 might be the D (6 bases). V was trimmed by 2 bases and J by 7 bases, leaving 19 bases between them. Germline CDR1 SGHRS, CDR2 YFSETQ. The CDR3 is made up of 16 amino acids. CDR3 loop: CASSLLQGTGANEQFF. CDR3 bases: TGCGCCAGCAGCTTACTACAGGGTACTGGGGCTAATGAGCAGTTCTTC.

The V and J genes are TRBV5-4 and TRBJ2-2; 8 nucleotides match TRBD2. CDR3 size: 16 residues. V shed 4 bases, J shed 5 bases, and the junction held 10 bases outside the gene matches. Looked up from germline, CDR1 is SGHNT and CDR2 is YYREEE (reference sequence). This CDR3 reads CASSLKRETRTGELFF. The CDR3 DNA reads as TGTGCCAGCAGCCTCAAGCGGGAGACTAGGACCGGGGAGCTGTTTTTT.

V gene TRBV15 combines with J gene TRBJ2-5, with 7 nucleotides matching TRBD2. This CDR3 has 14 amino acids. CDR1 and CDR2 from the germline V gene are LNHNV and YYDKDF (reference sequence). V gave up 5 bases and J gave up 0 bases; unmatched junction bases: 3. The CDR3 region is CATSSGGYQETQYF. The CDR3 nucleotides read TGTGCCACCAGCTCCGGGGGGTACCAAGAGACCCAGTACTTC.

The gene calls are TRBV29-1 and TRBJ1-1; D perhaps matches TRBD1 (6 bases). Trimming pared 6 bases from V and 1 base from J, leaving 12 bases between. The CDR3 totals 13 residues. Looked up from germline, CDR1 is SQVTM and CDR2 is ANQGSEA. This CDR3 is CSVRGQPNTEAFF. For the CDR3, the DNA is TGCAGCGTGCGCGGACAGCCGAACACTGAAGCTTTCTTT.

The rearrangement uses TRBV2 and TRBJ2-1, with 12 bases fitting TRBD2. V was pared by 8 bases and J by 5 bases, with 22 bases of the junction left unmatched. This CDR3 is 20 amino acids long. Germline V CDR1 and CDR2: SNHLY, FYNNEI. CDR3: CASQGSPGQVGLAGNNEQFF. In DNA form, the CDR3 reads TGTGCCAGCCAAGGGTCCCCGGGACAGGTGGGACTAGCGGGTAACAATGAGCAGTTCTTC.

CDR3 coding DNA: TGTGCCTGGAGCGGCGGACAGGGGTACGAGCAGTACGTC. It translates to CAWSGGQGYEQYV. V and J are TRBV30 and TRBJ2-7; 9 bases fit TRBD1. Trimming cost V 3 bases and J 4 bases; bases outside gene matches: 4. Germline values: CDR1 GTSNPN, CDR2 SVGIG (reference sequence). This CDR3 has 13 amino acids.

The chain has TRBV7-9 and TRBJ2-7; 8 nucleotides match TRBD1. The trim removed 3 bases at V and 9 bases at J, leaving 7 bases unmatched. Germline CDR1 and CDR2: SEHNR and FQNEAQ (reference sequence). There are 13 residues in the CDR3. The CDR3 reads CASSFSGGGVQYV. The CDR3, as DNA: TGTGCCAGCAGCTTTTCAGGGGGCGGGGTGCAGTACGTC.

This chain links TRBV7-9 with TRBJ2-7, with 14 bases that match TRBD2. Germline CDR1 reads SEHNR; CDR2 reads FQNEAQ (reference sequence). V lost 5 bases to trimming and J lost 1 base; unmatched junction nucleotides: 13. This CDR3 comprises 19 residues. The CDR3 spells CASSRTMGLAGDISYEQYF. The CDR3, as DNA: TGTGCCAGCAGCCGTACAATGGGACTAGCGGGAGATATTTCCTACGAGCAGTACTTC.